These 21 T cell receptor beta chains originate from one sample sequenced in a study of a mutant IDH1 vaccine in newly diagnosed glioma (dated by TCRdb to 2020 to 2023). Read against the paper, the sample's time point label means: week 35, safety follow-up. Each vaccine dose was 300 ug of a 20-mer mutant IDH1 peptide in Montanide, given subcutaneously with topical imiquimod. These TCRs' antigens remain unknown. Receptor amplification or capture employed the immunoSEQ multiplex PCR assay. The clones in this table, taken by TCRdb from immuneACCESS, are in-frame only. Not every clone is retained; where verified, under half of the shortfall comes from an unresolved V gene, and the cause of the rest is unknown. In all, the sample holds roughly 50,000 clones, and about 85% of those were seen once. The ten largest clones capture approximately 4% of the sample. The sequenced sample was PBMCs, obtained from a glioma patient whose treatment included an IDH1 peptide vaccine. These receptors were collected from a woman between 18 and 29 years old with glioma.

The chain couples TRBV14 to TRBJ2-7, with D maybe TRBD2 (6 bases). Germline CDR1 reads SGHDN; CDR2 reads FVKESK. The CDR3 totals 16 residues. The V end lost 0 bases, the J end lost 0 bases, and 12 bases lay between the germline ends. CDR3 sequence: CASSQEYRGSSYEQYF. For the CDR3, the DNA is TGTGCCAGCAGCCAAGAATATCGGGGGAGCTCCTACGAGCAGTACTTC.

The chain links TRBV7-9 to TRBJ1-4; 9 bases fit TRBD1. The CDR3 extends over 15 amino acids. CDR1 SEHNR and CDR2 FQNEAQ come from the germline V gene (reference sequence). V trimming: 5 bases; J trimming: 8 bases; junction bases outside the gene matches: 9. Here the CDR3 DNA reads TGTGCCAGCAGCGCGGACAGGGGAGTAAGGGAAAAACTGTTTTTT. Its translation: CASSADRGVREKLFF.

The genes are TRBV18 and TRBJ2-7; a possible D gene is TRBD2 (5 bases). Germline V gene sequence: CDR1 KGHSH, CDR2 LQKENI. This CDR3 is built from 12 residues. The germline V and J ends were trimmed by 4 bases and 7 bases, with 11 bases remaining between them. CDR3 DNA: TGTGCCAGCTCACGGGCGGGTCTGGAGCAGTACTTC. This sequence encodes CASSRAGLEQYF.

The J gene is TRBJ2-7, the V gene TRBV19; 7 bases map to TRBD2. From germline, CDR1 is LNHDA and CDR2 SQIVND (reference sequence). V trimming: 7 bases; J trimming: 6 bases; junction bases outside the gene matches: 12. This CDR3 contains 14 residues. The CDR3 coding sequence is TGTGCCAGTACTCCTGGGGGGGGGATCGGCGAGCAGTACTTC. Translation gives CASTPGGGIGEQYF.

The chain joins TRBV5-1 to TRBJ2-7; D gene ambiguous. Per germline, CDR1 SGHRS and CDR2 YFSETQ. The CDR3 runs 14 residues. Trimming removed 3 bases at V and 3 bases at J, with 13 bases between. The CDR3 coding sequence is TGCGCCAGCAGCTCCTCGGGTCAAAACTACGAGCAGTACTTC. It codes for CASSSSGQNYEQYF.

The gene calls are TRBV7-2 and TRBJ1-1; D gene unclear. The V gene lost 10 bases and the J gene lost 3 bases, with 15 bases spanning the gap. Looked up from germline, CDR1 is SGHTA and CDR2 is FQGNSA. The CDR3 is 13 residues long. The CDR3 loop is CATSTLPDTEAFF. CDR3 sequence (DNA): TGTGCCACTTCGACATTGCCCGACACTGAAGCTTTCTTT.

The chain uses TRBV2 and TRBJ2-7; 12 bases map to TRBD2. CDR3 size: 22 residues. V trimming: 6 bases; J trimming: 4 bases; junction bases outside the gene matches: 28. Germline V gene sequence: CDR1 SNHLY, CDR2 FYNNEI. CDR3 coding DNA: TGTGCCAGCAGCGGGCCCCCCCCGACTAGCGGGAGAAGAGGGACCGGCTTTTACGAGCAGTACTTC. Residues: CASSGPPPTSGRRGTGFYEQYF.

The genes are TRBV6-4 and TRBJ1-1, with D uncertain. CDR3 length equals 13 residues. V gave up 3 bases and J gave up 6 bases, with 11 bases separating them. Germline V gives CDR1 MRHNA, CDR2 SNTAGT. The CDR3 region has the DNA TGTGCCAGCAGTGAAGGAGGGTGCCCTGAAGCTTTCTTT. This gives the protein CASSEGGCPEAFF.

This clone was detected once. This chain links TRBV7-2 with TRBJ2-1; 7 bases fit TRBD2. CDR1 is SGHTA, CDR2 FQGNSA, per germline. V shed 2 bases, J shed 10 bases, and the junction held 2 bases outside the gene matches. The CDR3 consists of 12 residues. The CDR3 is CASSLNGREQFF. In DNA, the CDR3 is TGTGCCAGCAGCTTAAACGGGAGGGAGCAGTTCTTC.

The chain joins TRBV5-1 to TRBJ2-5, with 9 positions matching TRBD1. The CDR3 consists of 16 residues. Germline loops: CDR1 SGHRS, CDR2 YFSETQ. Trimming removed 1 base from V and 2 bases from J; junction bases left unmatched: 6. Here the CDR3 DNA reads TGCGCCAGCAGCTTGAATACAGGGGGCAGGCAAGAGACCCAGTACTTC. Its protein is CASSLNTGGRQETQYF. Full variable domain (outside the CDR3, taken from reference TRBV5-1 and TRBJ2-5): KAGVTQTPRYLIKTRGQQVTLSCSPISGHRSVSWYQQTPGQGLQFLFEYFSETQRNKGNFPGRFSGRQFSNSRSEMNVSTLELGDSALYLCASSLNTGGRQETQYFGPGTRLLVL.

V is TRBV2 and J is TRBJ2-7; 12 bases match TRBD2. V gave up 5 bases and J gave up 7 bases; unmatched junction bases: 6. The CDR3 has 14 amino acids. Germline CDR1 SNHLY, CDR2 FYNNEI. The CDR3 DNA sequence: TGTGCCAGCAGTTCGGCTAGCGGGAGGGAAGAGCAGTACTTC. This sequence encodes CASSSASGREEQYF.

The CDR3 DNA follows: TGTGCCAGCCTCCCCGCGGGGGGGATAGATACGCAGTATTTT. This encodes CASLPAGGIDTQYF. The rearrangement joins TRBV6-6 to TRBJ2-3; 9 nucleotides agree with TRBD2. After removal of 8 bases from V and 5 bases from J, the junction contained 8 bases not matched to a gene. The CDR3 has 14 amino acids. The germline V gene encodes CDR1 MNHNY and CDR2 SVGAGI (reference sequence).

This sequence joins TRBV10-3 and TRBJ2-7; possibly TRBD1 for D (6 bases). Trimming removed 4 bases from V and 3 bases from J, with 10 bases in between. Germline V gene sequence: CDR1 ENHRY, CDR2 SYGVKD. This CDR3 contains 13 residues. This CDR3 reads CAISVDRNYEQYF. In nucleotides, the CDR3 is TGTGCCATCAGTGTGGACAGAAACTACGAGCAGTACTTC.

This clone was recorded only once. The J gene is TRBJ2-3, the V gene TRBV5-4, with 8 nucleotides matching TRBD2. This CDR3 is 12 amino acids long. Looked up from germline, CDR1 is SGHNT and CDR2 is YYREEE (reference sequence). Trimming removed 4 bases from V and 9 bases from J; junction bases left unmatched: 4. CDR3 in DNA: TGTGCCAGCAGCGCGGGACTAGGGACGCAGTATTTT. This codes for CASSAGLGTQYF.

The genes are TRBV14 and TRBJ2-2, with D possibly being TRBD2 (6 bases). CDR1 is SGHDN, CDR2 FVKESK, per germline. This CDR3 is 16 amino acids long. V shed 4 bases and J shed 4 bases, with 16 bases lying between them. The CDR3 is CASSPLAGMSTGELFF. The DNA for the CDR3 is TGTGCCAGCAGCCCTCTCGCGGGGATGAGCACCGGGGAGCTGTTTTTT. Together with reference TRBV14 and TRBJ2-2, the CDR3 gives the full variable domain: EAGVTQFPSHSVIEKGQTVTLRCDPISGHDNLYWYRRVMGKEIKFLLHFVKESKQDESGMPNNRFLAERTGGTYSTLKVQPAELEDSGVYFCASSPLAGMSTGELFFGEGSRLTVL.

The rearrangement joins TRBV7-4 to TRBJ1-1, with 8 bases that match TRBD1. The CDR3 covers 15 residues. V lost 5 bases to trimming and J lost 6 bases; unmatched junction nucleotides: 11. Germline CDR1 and CDR2: SGHVT and SQSDAQ. The chain's CDR3 is CASSPKQGGNAEAFF. In nucleotides, the CDR3 is TGTGCCAGCAGCCCTAAACAGGGGGGAAATGCTGAAGCTTTCTTT.

The chain employs TRBV11-3 and TRBJ2-1, with D perhaps TRBD1 or TRBD2 (5 bases each). Germline V gives CDR1 SGHNT, CDR2 YENEEA. V was pared by 1 base and J by 4 bases, with 8 bases between. The CDR3 is 14 residues long. The CDR3 is CASSLAGQYNEQFF. The CDR3 nucleotides are TGTGCCAGCAGCTTAGCGGGGCAATACAATGAGCAGTTCTTC.

The rearrangement joins TRBV7-7 to TRBJ1-1, with D unresolved. The germline V gene encodes CDR1 SSHAT and CDR2 FNYEAQ (reference sequence). The CDR3 is made up of 13 amino acids. The V end was cut by 4 bases, the J end by 3 bases, with 9 bases between. CDR3 sequence: CASSSRLDTEAFF. Written as DNA, the CDR3 is TGTGCCAGCAGCTCAAGATTGGACACTGAAGCTTTCTTT. Variable domain in full (rest from reference TRBV7-7 and TRBJ1-1): GAGVSQSPRYKVTKRGQDVTLRCDPISSHATLYWYQQALGQGPEFLTYFNYEAQPDKSGLPSDRFSAERPEGSISTLTIQRTEQRDSAMYRCASSSRLDTEAFFGQGTRLTVV.

The chain employs TRBV9 and TRBJ2-1; D could derive from TRBD1 or TRBD2 (5 bases each). This CDR3 has 18 amino acids. CDR1 is SGDLS and CDR2 is YYNGEE in the germline V gene. The V end lost 1 base, the J end lost 4 bases, and 21 bases lay between the germline ends. CDR3 coding DNA: TGTGCCAGCAGCGTAATCTCCGGGTTCGGGGCCTCTTACAATGAGCAGTTCTTC. Its protein is CASSVISGFGASYNEQFF.

The V gene is TRBV5-6, the J gene TRBJ1-3; no clear D gene. V was shortened by 5 bases and J by 10 bases, with 16 bases between the two germline ends. Per germline, CDR1 SGHDT and CDR2 YYEEEE. This CDR3 has 13 residues. The CDR3 sequence is CASSPNHSGTIYF. The CDR3 region has the DNA TGTGCCAGCAGTCCCAACCACAGCGGAACCATATATTTT.

The chain uses TRBV5-1 and TRBJ2-7; possible D gene TRBD1, 6 bases. Per germline, CDR1 SGHRS and CDR2 YFSETQ. The ends were cut back, 3 bases at V and 2 bases at J, with 12 bases in the middle. The CDR3 runs to 14 residues. CDR3 coding DNA: TGCGCCAGCAGCTACGGGACACCCACCTACGAGCAGTACTTC. Amino acid sequence: CASSYGTPTYEQYF.